A selection of T cell receptor beta chains follows, all from one sample in a study of vaccination and CD4 T cells after COVID-19. These receptors are not linked to any known antigen. One entry per CDR3 protein, called by TCRdb with MiXCR from the PCR reads. The sample lists about 17,000 distinct CDR3 sequences, approximately 36% seen once, with 7.5% to 9.5% in the top ten. The sequenced sample was CD4+ T cells from blood, cultured in vitro. The origin of the receptors is a human donor who had recovered from COVID-19. Both conserved end residues are part of each CDR3. The D gene is left open where the match is weak. The size entry is marked missing in some rows and otherwise reads once, few, many or a size class.

CDR3 DNA: TGTGCCAGCAGTGTAGGAAGCGGAGAGCAGTTCTTC
CDR3 protein: CASSVGSGEQFF
J gene: TRBJ2-1
clone size: once
V gene: TRBV2
D gene: NA

CDR3 DNA: TGCAGTGCTAGGGGGGGTGGGGGTCAGCCCCAGCATTTT
CDR3 protein: CSARGGGGQPQHF
J gene: TRBJ1-5
clone size: few
V gene: TRBV20-1
D gene: NA

CDR3 DNA: TGTGCCAGCAGCGTAGAAGGGACTAGCGGGATATACAATGAGCAGTTCTTC
CDR3 protein: CASSVEGTSGIYNEQFF
J gene: TRBJ2-1
clone size: NA
V gene: TRBV9
D gene: TRBD2

CDR3 DNA: TGTGCCAGCAGCTATCGTGTCCAGAGGGGGACAGATACGCAGTATTTT
CDR3 protein: CASSYRVQRGTDTQYF
J gene: TRBJ2-3
clone size: NA
V gene: TRBV7-9
D gene: NA

CDR3 DNA: TGTGCCACCAGCAGAGATCGGGGGGGGAGGAATCAGCCCCAGCATTTT
CDR3 protein: CATSRDRGGRNQPQHF
J gene: TRBJ1-5
clone size: NA
V gene: TRBV15
D gene: NA

CDR3 DNA: TGTGCCAGCAGCGTAGTAGCGAACCAAGAGACCCAGTACTTC
CDR3 protein: CASSVVANQETQYF
J gene: TRBJ2-5
clone size: NA
V gene: TRBV9
D gene: NA

CDR3 DNA: TGTGCCACCAGAGCCAACGGGGGTTCGGCTGAAGCTTTCTTT
CDR3 protein: CATRANGGSAEAFF
J gene: TRBJ1-1
clone size: NA
V gene: TRBV28
D gene: NA

CDR3 DNA: TGTGCCAGCAAGAGGGAAAGACAGGGTCGGTACATTCAGTACTTC
CDR3 protein: CASKRERQGRYIQYF
J gene: TRBJ2-4
clone size: NA
V gene: TRBV6-1
D gene: TRBD1

CDR3 DNA: TGTGCCAGCTCGACAGAGCTCCAAGAGACCCAGTACTTC
CDR3 protein: CASSTELQETQYF
J gene: TRBJ2-5
clone size: few
V gene: TRBV6-1
D gene: NA

CDR3 DNA: TGTGCCAGCAGCGACCGAAGGACTAGCCCAGATACGCAGTATTTT
CDR3 protein: CASSDRRTSPDTQYF
J gene: TRBJ2-3
clone size: few
V gene: TRBV7-2
D gene: TRBD2

CDR3 DNA: TGTGCCAGCAGAGAGCGTCTAGCGGGAGTCGCGACCCAGTACTTC
CDR3 protein: CASRERLAGVATQYF
J gene: TRBJ2-5
clone size: NA
V gene: TRBV2
D gene: TRBD2

CDR3 DNA: TGTGCCAGCAGTACCCGTTTTTCCCTATACGAGCAGTACTTC
CDR3 protein: CASSTRFSLYEQYF
J gene: TRBJ2-7
clone size: NA
V gene: TRBV27
D gene: NA

CDR3 DNA: TGTGCCAGCAGCTTGGACGGGGGTGGGACTGAAGCTTTCTTT
CDR3 protein: CASSLDGGGTEAFF
J gene: TRBJ1-1
clone size: few
V gene: TRBV5-4
D gene: NA

CDR3 DNA: TGCAGTGCTAGGGAAACAGGACTCTCTGGGGCCAACGTCCTGACTTTC
CDR3 protein: CSARETGLSGANVLTF
J gene: TRBJ2-6
clone size: few
V gene: TRBV20-1
D gene: NA

CDR3 DNA: TGTGCCAGCAGTGTCCGGGTAGGGAACACTGAAGCTTTCTTT
CDR3 protein: CASSVRVGNTEAFF
J gene: TRBJ1-1
clone size: NA
V gene: TRBV2
D gene: NA

CDR3 DNA: TGTGCCAGCAGCTTAGATTGGGCCGTTGTGGACAGGGGGCCCTGGATAGCCAAAAACATTCAGTACTTC
CDR3 protein: CASSLDWAVVDRGPWIAKNIQYF
J gene: TRBJ2-4
clone size: NA
V gene: TRBV11-2
D gene: TRBD1

CDR3 DNA: TGTGCCAGCAGCTTAAGTCGCGCGGGAGGTCGCGAGGGCACAGATACGCAGTATTTT
CDR3 protein: CASSLSRAGGREGTDTQYF
J gene: TRBJ2-3
clone size: NA
V gene: TRBV7-9
D gene: TRBD2

CDR3 DNA: TGTGCCAGCAGTGAAGCCGGGCAGGGTGGGGGTCGATACACCGGGGAGCTGTTTTTT
CDR3 protein: CASSEAGQGGGRYTGELFF
J gene: TRBJ2-2
clone size: few
V gene: TRBV6-1
D gene: NA

CDR3 DNA: TGTGCCAGTAGTATTGGGAGGCGCGGACAGGGGGTCACTGAAGCTTTCTTT
CDR3 protein: CASSIGRRGQGVTEAFF
J gene: TRBJ1-1
clone size: NA
V gene: TRBV19
D gene: TRBD1

CDR3 DNA: TGCAGTGCTAAACAGGGGACTAATGAAAAACTGTTTTTT
CDR3 protein: CSAKQGTNEKLFF
J gene: TRBJ1-4
clone size: few
V gene: TRBV20-1
D gene: TRBD1

CDR3 DNA: TGTGCCAGCAGTTACTCGAACTCGGGCCCGAGTCGGCCCCAGCATTTT
CDR3 protein: CASSYSNSGPSRPQHF
J gene: TRBJ1-5
clone size: few
V gene: TRBV6-2/TRBV6-3
D gene: NA

CDR3 DNA: TGTGCCAGCAGTTACGACAGCTCTGGAAACACCATATATTTT
CDR3 protein: CASSYDSSGNTIYF
J gene: TRBJ1-3
clone size: few
V gene: TRBV6-2/TRBV6-3
D gene: NA

CDR3 DNA: TGTGCCAGCAGAACCGGGACTAGCGGACCCTACGAGCAGTACTTC
CDR3 protein: CASRTGTSGPYEQYF
J gene: TRBJ2-7
clone size: NA
V gene: TRBV7-2
D gene: TRBD2

CDR3 DNA: TGTGCCAGCAGTTCCACCAATCAGCCCCAGCATTTT
CDR3 protein: CASSSTNQPQHF
J gene: TRBJ1-5
clone size: few
V gene: TRBV28
D gene: NA

CDR3 DNA: TGTGCCAGCAGCCGAACAGGGAAAGAGACCCAGTACTTC
CDR3 protein: CASSRTGKETQYF
J gene: TRBJ2-5
clone size: NA
V gene: TRBV11-3
D gene: NA

CDR3 DNA: TGTGCCAGCAGTGATTACTTTTTCGGGGACTATGGCTACACCTTC
CDR3 protein: CASSDYFFGDYGYTF
J gene: TRBJ1-2
clone size: NA
V gene: TRBV6-1
D gene: NA

CDR3 DNA: NA
CDR3 protein: CASSFYICSAIVDRALQPQHF
J gene: TRBJ1-5
clone size: once
V gene: TRBV5-1
D gene: NA

CDR3 DNA: TGCAGTGCCGTCGGCTACAGGTCTTCCTACGAGCAGTACTTC
CDR3 protein: CSAVGYRSSYEQYF
J gene: TRBJ2-7
clone size: NA
V gene: TRBV20-1
D gene: NA

CDR3 DNA: TGCAGTGCTAGCGGGGGTCAGCCCCAGCATTTT
CDR3 protein: CSASGGQPQHF
J gene: TRBJ1-5
clone size: NA
V gene: TRBV20-1
D gene: NA